This T cell receptor (beta chain) derives from a study of patients and donors after allogeneic stem cell transplantation. There are 14 residues in the CDR3. Germline V gives CDR1 MGHDK, CDR2 SYGVNS. V gave up 6 bases and J gave up 7 bases, with 15 bases separating them. Each CDR3 protein gets one entry after TCRdb re-called the RT-PCR reads with MiXCR. The sample lists about a million distinct CDR3 sequences; more than 15% were seen once. The specimen sequenced was blood, either unsorted or a sorted T cell fraction (not recorded which). The sequence was obtained from a human donor who was either an allogeneic HSCT recipient or a stem cell or donor lymphocyte infusion donor (not recorded which). It is not recorded whose cells these are; they may come from a transplant donor. The V gene is TRBV25-1, the J gene TRBJ1-4, with a possible D match to TRBD1 (6 bases). The CDR3 protein is CASRDKLGAEKLFF. Written as DNA, the CDR3 is TGTGCCAGCAGGGACAAGTTGGGGGCTGAAAAACTGTTTTTT.